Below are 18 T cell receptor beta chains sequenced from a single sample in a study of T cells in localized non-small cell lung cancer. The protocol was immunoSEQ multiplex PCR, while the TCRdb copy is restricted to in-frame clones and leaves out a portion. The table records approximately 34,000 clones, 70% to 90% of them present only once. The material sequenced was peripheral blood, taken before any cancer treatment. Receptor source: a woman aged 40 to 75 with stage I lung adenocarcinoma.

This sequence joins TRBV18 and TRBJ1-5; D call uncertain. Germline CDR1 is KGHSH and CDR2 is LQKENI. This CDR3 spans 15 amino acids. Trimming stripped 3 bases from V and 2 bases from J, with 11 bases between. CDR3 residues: CASSPVAGGNQPQHF. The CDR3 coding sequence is TGTGCCAGCTCACCTGTGGCGGGCGGCAATCAGCCCCAGCATTTT.

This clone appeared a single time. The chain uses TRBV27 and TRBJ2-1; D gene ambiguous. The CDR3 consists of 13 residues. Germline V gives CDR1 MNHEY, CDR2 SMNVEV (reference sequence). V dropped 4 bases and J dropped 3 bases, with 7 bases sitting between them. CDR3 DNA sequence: TGTGCCAGCAGTTCCAGGAACTACAATGAGCAGTTCTTC. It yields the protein CASSSRNYNEQFF.

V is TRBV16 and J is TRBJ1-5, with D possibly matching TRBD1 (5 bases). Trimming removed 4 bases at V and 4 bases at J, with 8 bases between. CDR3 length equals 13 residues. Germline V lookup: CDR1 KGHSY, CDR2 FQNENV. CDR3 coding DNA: TGTGCCAGCAGCCTACAGGAGAATCAGCCCCAGCATTTT. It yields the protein CASSLQENQPQHF.

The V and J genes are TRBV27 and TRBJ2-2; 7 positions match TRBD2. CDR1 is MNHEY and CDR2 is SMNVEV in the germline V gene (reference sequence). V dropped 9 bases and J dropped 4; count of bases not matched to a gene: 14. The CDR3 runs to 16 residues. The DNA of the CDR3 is TGTGCCAGGTCTTCCTCAGGGTGCGGGAGCACCGGGGAGCTGTTTTTT. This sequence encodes CARSSSGCGSTGELFF.

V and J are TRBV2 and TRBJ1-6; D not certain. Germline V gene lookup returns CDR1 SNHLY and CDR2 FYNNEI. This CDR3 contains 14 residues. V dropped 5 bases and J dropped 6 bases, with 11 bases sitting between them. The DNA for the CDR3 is TGTGCCAGCAGTCGGACCAATTCTAATTCACCCCTCCACTTT. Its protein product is CASSRTNSNSPLHF.

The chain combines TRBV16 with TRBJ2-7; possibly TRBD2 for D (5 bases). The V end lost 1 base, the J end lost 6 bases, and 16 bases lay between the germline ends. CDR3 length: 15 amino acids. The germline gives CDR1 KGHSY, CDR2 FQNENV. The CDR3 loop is CASSQYSGWSGEQYF. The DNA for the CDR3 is TGTGCCAGCAGCCAATATTCGGGGTGGTCTGGCGAGCAGTACTTC.

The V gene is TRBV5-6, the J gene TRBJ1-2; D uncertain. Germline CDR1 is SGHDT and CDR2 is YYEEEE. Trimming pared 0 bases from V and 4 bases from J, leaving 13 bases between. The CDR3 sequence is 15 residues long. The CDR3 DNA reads TGTGCCAGCAGCTTGGTCGGCGGATCAGGCTATGGCTACACCTTC. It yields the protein CASSLVGGSGYGYTF.

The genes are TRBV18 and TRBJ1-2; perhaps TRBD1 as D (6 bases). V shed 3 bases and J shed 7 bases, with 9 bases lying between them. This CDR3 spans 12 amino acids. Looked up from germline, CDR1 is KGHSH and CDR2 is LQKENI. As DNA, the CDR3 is TGTGCCAGCTCACCTCGGGGGGCTGGCTACACCTTC. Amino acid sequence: CASSPRGAGYTF.

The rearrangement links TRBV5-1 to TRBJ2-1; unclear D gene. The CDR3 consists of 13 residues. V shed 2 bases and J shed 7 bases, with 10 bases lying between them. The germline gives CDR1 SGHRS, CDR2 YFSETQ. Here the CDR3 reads CASSLGFTNEQFF. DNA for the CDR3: TGCGCCAGCAGCTTAGGGTTTACAAATGAGCAGTTCTTC.

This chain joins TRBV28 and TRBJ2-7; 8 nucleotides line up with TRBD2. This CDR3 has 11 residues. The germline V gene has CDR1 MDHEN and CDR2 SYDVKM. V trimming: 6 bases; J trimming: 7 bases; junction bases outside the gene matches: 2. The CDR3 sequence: CASRSGGEQYF. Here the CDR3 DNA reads TGTGCCAGCAGATCGGGGGGGGAGCAGTACTTC.

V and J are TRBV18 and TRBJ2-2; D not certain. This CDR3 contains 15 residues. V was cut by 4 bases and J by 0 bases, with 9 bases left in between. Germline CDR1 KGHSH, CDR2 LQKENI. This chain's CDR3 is CASSLLASNTGELFF. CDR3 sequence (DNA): TGTGCCAGCTCACTTCTCGCTTCGAACACCGGGGAGCTGTTTTTT.

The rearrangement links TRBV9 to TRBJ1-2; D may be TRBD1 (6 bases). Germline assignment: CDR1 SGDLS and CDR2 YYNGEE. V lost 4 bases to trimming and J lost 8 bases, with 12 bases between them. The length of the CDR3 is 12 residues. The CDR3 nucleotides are TGTGCCAGCAGCTCCTCAGGGGCGGGCTACACCTTC. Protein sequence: CASSSSGAGYTF. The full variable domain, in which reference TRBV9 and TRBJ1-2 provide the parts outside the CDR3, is DSGVTQTPKHLITATGQRVTLRCSPRSGDLSVYWYQQSLDQGLQFLIQYYNGEERAKGNILERFSAQQFPDLHSELNLSSLELGDSALYFCASSSSGAGYTFGSGTRLTVV.

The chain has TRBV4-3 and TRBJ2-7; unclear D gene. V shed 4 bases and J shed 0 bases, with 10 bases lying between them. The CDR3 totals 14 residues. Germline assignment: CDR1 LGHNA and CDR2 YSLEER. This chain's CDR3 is CASSRNVGSYEQYF. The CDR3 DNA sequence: TGCGCCAGCAGCCGCAACGTGGGCTCCTACGAGCAGTACTTC.

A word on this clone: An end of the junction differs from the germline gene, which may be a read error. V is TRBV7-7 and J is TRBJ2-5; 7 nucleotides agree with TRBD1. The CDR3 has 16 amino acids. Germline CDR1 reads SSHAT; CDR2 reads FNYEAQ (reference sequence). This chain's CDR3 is CASSLSGTAQSETQYF. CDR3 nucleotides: TGTGCTAGCAGCTTAAGTGGGACAGCCCAATCGGAGACCCAGTACTTC.

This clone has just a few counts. CDR3 DNA: TGCGCCAGCAGCCTCGCACCTGTAGCGGGGGACTACAATGAGCAGTTCTTC. It specifies CASSLAPVAGDYNEQFF. V and J are TRBV5-1 and TRBJ2-1; TRBD2 agrees at 9 bases. Germline trimming cut 4 bases from V and 3 bases from J; bases unmatched to any gene: 11. Germline loops: CDR1 SGHRS, CDR2 YFSETQ. CDR3 length: 17 amino acids.

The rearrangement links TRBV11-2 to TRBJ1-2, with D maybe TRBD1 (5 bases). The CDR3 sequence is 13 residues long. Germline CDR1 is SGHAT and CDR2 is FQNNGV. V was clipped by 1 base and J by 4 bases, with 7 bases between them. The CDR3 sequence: CASSLGGTYGYTF. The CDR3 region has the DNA TGTGCCAGCAGCTTAGGGGGGACCTATGGCTACACCTTC.

The CDR3: CASRRNIGGAGSYLATNEKLFF. CDR3 DNA: TGCGCCAGCAGACGCAACATAGGAGGGGCAGGATCCTACCTTGCAACTAATGAAAAACTGTTTTTT. The chain combines TRBV4-1 with TRBJ1-4, with TRBD1 as a possible D gene (5 bases). V was shortened by 6 bases and J by 0 bases, with 32 bases between the two germline ends. The germline gives CDR1 MGHRA, CDR2 YSYEKL. CDR3 length equals 22 residues.

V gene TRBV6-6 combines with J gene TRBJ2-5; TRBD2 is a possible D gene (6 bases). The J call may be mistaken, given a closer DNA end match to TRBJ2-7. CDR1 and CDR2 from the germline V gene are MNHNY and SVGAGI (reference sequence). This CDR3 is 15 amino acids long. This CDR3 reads CASQPGVRSSYEQYF. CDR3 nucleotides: TGTGCCAGTCAACCGGGGGTGAGGAGCTCCTACGAGCAGTACTTC.